A single TCR beta chain is shown here with its context. This sample was included in a study of blood T cell repertoires in COVID-19. Study at large: Sources were T cells, B-cell-depleted T cells, or PBMCs; the material itself was cDNA or gDNA.

Germline V gives CDR1 SGHRS, CDR2 YFSETQ. V gave up 0 bases and J gave up 2 bases, with 6 bases separating them. The CDR3 loop spans 14 amino acids. Measured with immunoSEQ multiplex PCR; TCRdb has only the in-frame clones, and not every one. The table has 150,000 or so clones, roughly nine tenths seen once; the top ten hold roughly 4%. The TCR sequence derives from a woman in her thirties or forties who had been exposed to COVID-19. Sample: PBMCs or T cells enriched from blood (not recorded which). The rearrangement uses TRBV5-1 and TRBJ1-5, with D possibly TRBD1 on 6 matching bases. CDR3 sequence reads: CASSLGGRNQPQHF. The DNA of the CDR3 is TGCGCCAGCAGCTTGGGGGGGCGCAATCAGCCCCAGCATTTT.